This section outlines one T cell receptor (beta chain) sequence together with its context. The antigen remains unidentified. In germline, CDR1 is LGHNT, CDR2 FRNRAP. The CDR3 runs 16 residues. Unmatched junction bases numbered 6, after V lost 2 bases and J lost 5 bases. The data originate from a study of cytomegalovirus exposure and HLA in healthy donors. Both 60 Vbeta primers and 13 Jbeta primers went into the PCR. Sequencing was performed with immunoSEQ multiplex PCR; in TCRdb, only in-frame clones are kept and a portion is missing. The data show roughly 160,000 clones, roughly 83% seen once. Broader study findings: The likely origin of a cluster of highly shared sequence variants was a sequencing artifact. Most of the TCR beta V segments (in an earlier analysis) were productive either about 87% or about 30% of the time. Overall, around 160 TCR beta chains were annotated as cytomegalovirus-associated. Per published accounts, TCR beta sequences correctly predicted the HLA-A and HLA-B alleles of most subjects.

The sequencing sample was made of PBMCs. The sequence was obtained from a boy aged 2 to 10 in good health and CMV-seronegative. The chain links TRBV12-5 to TRBJ2-5, with 12 bases that match TRBD2. CDR3 in amino acids: CASGLYLAGGKETQYF. In DNA form, the CDR3 reads TGTGCTAGTGGTTTGTATCTAGCGGGAGGGAAGGAGACCCAGTACTTC.